The 23 T cell receptor beta chains below all came from one sample that was sequenced in a study of blood T cells in healthy people across ages. It was with a sample-barcoded 5' primer and a J-beta primer mix that a second PCR of about 7 to 12 cycles was run. TCRdb processed the 5' RACE reads anew with MiXCR; each CDR3 protein has one entry. This table holds 850,000 to 1,000,000 distinct CDR3 sequences, roughly 51% found once. Material: blood. Receptors originate from a woman aged 60-75 years in good health.

The V and J genes are TRBV28 and TRBJ2-7; no reliable D call. With 7 bases removed from V and 5 bases from J, the gap between germline ends came to 9 bases. CDR1 is MDHEN and CDR2 is SYDVKM in the germline V gene. This CDR3 has 11 amino acids. CDR3: CASIGPDEQYF. CDR3 DNA: TGTGCCAGCATCGGTCCAGACGAGCAGTACTTC.

The gene calls are TRBV27 and TRBJ1-2; D call uncertain. Trimming removed 8 bases from V and 3 bases from J, with 16 bases in between. The CDR3 extends over 14 amino acids. Germline-derived CDR1 and CDR2 are MNHEY and SMNVEV (reference sequence). CDR3 in DNA: TGTGCCAGCGGCCGGGGTTTGATGGACTATGGCTACACCTTC. Amino acids: CASGRGLMDYGYTF.

V and J are TRBV20-1 and TRBJ2-2; 9 bases line up with TRBD2. The CDR3 runs 14 residues. The germline V gene has CDR1 DFQATT and CDR2 SNEGSKA (reference sequence). Trimming cost V 6 bases and J 3 bases; bases outside gene matches: 5. CDR3 DNA sequence: TGCAGTGCCCCGCGGGGGGGGTACACCGGGGAGCTGTTTTTT. This translates into CSAPRGGYTGELFF.

V usage is TRBV2 and J usage is TRBJ2-3; D is unclear. The CDR3 has 12 amino acids. Germline V gene lookup returns CDR1 SNHLY and CDR2 FYNNEI. Between the trimmed V and J ends, which lost 8 bases and 1 base, there was a span of 7 bases. CDR3 bases: TGTGCCAGCGCCCTACGCACAGATACGCAGTATTTT. Protein: CASALRTDTQYF.

This clonotype has just a few counts. This chain links TRBV7-9 with TRBJ2-6, with 7 bases that match TRBD1. V trimming: 8 bases; J trimming: 0 bases; junction bases outside the gene matches: 19. This CDR3 region has 20 residues. Germline values: CDR1 SEHNR, CDR2 FQNEAQ (reference sequence). The CDR3 DNA follows: TGTGCCAGCCCAGACGGGACAGCCCTTACTCCTTACTCTGGGGCCAACGTCCTGACTTTC. Translation gives CASPDGTALTPYSGANVLTF. The whole variable domain, remainder taken from reference TRBV7-9 and TRBJ2-6, is DTGVSQNPRHKITKRGQNVTFRCDPISEHNRLYWYRQTLGQGPEFLTYFQNEAQLEKSRLLSDRFSAERPKGSFSTLEIQRTEQGDSAMYLCASPDGTALTPYSGANVLTFGAGSRLTVL.

This clonotype was seen a few times. The chain employs TRBV29-1 and TRBJ1-1; D is undetermined. Trimming removed 8 bases at V and 1 base at J, with 14 bases between. CDR3 size: 13 residues. The germline CDR1 and CDR2 sequences are SQVTM and ANQGSEA. The CDR3 here is CSTSQNPNTEAFF. Written as DNA, the CDR3 is TGCAGCACATCACAAAACCCGAACACTGAAGCTTTCTTT.

This clonotype has only a few counts. This chain joins TRBV21-1 and TRBJ2-5; the listed D gene, TRBD1, was not tested against the DNA. TRBV21-1 is recorded as a pseudogene. The CDR3 contains 13 residues. CDR3 DNA sequence: TGTGCCAGCACCCGGGACAGAAGATGGACCCAGTACTTC. Its translation: CASTRDRRWTQYF.

This clonotype was detected ten times or more. This rearrangement joins TRBV14 to TRBJ2-6, with D hard to call. The germline CDR1 and CDR2 sequences are SGHDN and FVKESK. This CDR3 is 14 amino acids long. The ends were cut back, 4 bases at V and 3 bases at J, with 7 bases in the middle. For the CDR3, the DNA is TGTGCCAGCAGCCGTCTCGGTGGGGCCAACGTCCTGACTTTC. Translation gives CASSRLGGANVLTF.

This clonotype showed up just a few times. The rearrangement links TRBV10-2 to TRBJ2-3; 8 bases are a match to TRBD2. Trimming cost V 8 bases and J 0 bases; bases outside gene matches: 7. Per the germline V gene, CDR1 is WSHSY and CDR2 is SAAADI. The CDR3 length is 15 residues. The CDR3 nucleotides read TGCGCCAGCTCTAGAGCGGGAGTTAGCACAGATACGCAGTATTTT. Translation: CASSRAGVSTDTQYF.

In this sample, this clonotype turned up a few times. This rearrangement joins TRBV27 to TRBJ2-7; D gene unclear. V lost 5 bases to trimming and J lost 1 base, with 12 bases between them. This CDR3 has 14 residues. The germline V gene has CDR1 MNHEY and CDR2 SMNVEV (reference sequence). This CDR3 is CASSPLGTSYEQYF. In DNA form, the CDR3 reads TGTGCCAGCAGTCCTCTGGGCACGTCCTACGAGCAGTACTTC.

This clonotype has just a few counts. This chain connects TRBV20-1 to TRBJ1-6; D might be TRBD1 (6 bases). This CDR3 is 14 amino acids long. Germline CDR1 is DFQATT and CDR2 is SNEGSKA (reference sequence). V was pared by 2 bases and J by 7 bases, with 12 bases between. The CDR3 bases are TGCAGTGCTAGACGGGACACGTCCAATTCACCCCTCCACTTT. Its protein product is CSARRDTSNSPLHF.

The V call is TRBV15, the J call TRBJ1-5; no definite D call. V lost 8 bases to trimming and J lost 3 bases, with 11 bases between them. CDR3 length equals 13 residues. Germline V CDR1 and CDR2: LNHNV, YYDKDF (reference sequence). This CDR3 is CATQWGANQPQHF. The CDR3, as DNA: TGTGCCACCCAGTGGGGAGCCAATCAGCCCCAGCATTTT.

This chain uses TRBV19 with TRBJ2-5, with D uncertain. Germline V gene data show CDR1 as LNHDA and CDR2 as SQIVND (reference sequence). The V end was cut by 6 bases, the J end by 11 bases, with 19 bases between. This CDR3 has 13 residues. CDR3 nucleotide sequence: TGTGCCAGTAGGGGAATCGAGTCTCAAGAGCAGTACTTC. It is translated as CASRGIESQEQYF.

The chain couples TRBV30 to TRBJ2-1; no reliable D call. The length of the CDR3 is 14 residues. Germline V CDR1 and CDR2: GTSNPN, SVGIG (reference sequence). Trimming stripped 0 bases from V and 9 bases from J, with 15 bases between. CDR3 protein: CAWSVPQSYVEQFF. As DNA, the CDR3 is TGTGCCTGGAGTGTACCCCAGTCCTACGTTGAGCAGTTCTTC.

This rearrangement joins TRBV27 to TRBJ1-2, with 8 bases lining up with TRBD1. J lost 7 bases, V lost 5 bases, and 12 bases had no gene match. Per the germline V gene, CDR1 is MNHEY and CDR2 is SMNVEV (reference sequence). CDR3 size: 15 residues. The CDR3 reads CASSATDRERLGYTF. The CDR3 nucleotides read TGTGCCAGCAGTGCGACGGACAGGGAGAGGCTTGGCTACACCTTC.

This sequence joins TRBV25-1 and TRBJ1-2; D gene uncertain. V dropped 3 bases and J dropped 8 bases, with 10 bases sitting between them. The germline gives CDR1 MGHDK, CDR2 SYGVNS. The CDR3 consists of 12 residues. CDR3 sequence reads: CASSDSPGGYTF. The CDR3 coding sequence is TGTGCCAGCAGTGATTCACCCGGAGGCTACACCTTC.

This clonotype was seen a handful of times. The chain employs TRBV13 and TRBJ2-3, with a possible D match to TRBD2 (6 bases). Per the germline V gene, CDR1 is PRHDT and CDR2 is FYEKMQ (reference sequence). V was shortened by 5 bases and J by 6 bases, with 15 bases between the two germline ends. There are 14 residues in the CDR3. CDR3 in amino acids: CASSPSTSADTQYF. DNA for the CDR3: TGTGCCAGCAGCCCGTCGACTAGTGCGGATACGCAGTATTTT.

J is TRBJ1-2 and V is TRBV28; the D is unclear. The germline gives CDR1 MDHEN, CDR2 SYDVKM. V was shortened by 6 bases and J by 8 bases, with 16 bases between the two germline ends. The CDR3 sequence is 13 residues long. CDR3 region: CASSPTLMWGYTF. The CDR3 nucleotides read TGTGCCAGCAGCCCAACGCTGATGTGGGGCTACACCTTC.

This clonotype was found once. The chain recombines TRBV28 with TRBJ2-5, with D maybe TRBD1 (5 bases). The DNA end favors TRBJ2-7, so the J call may be wrong. The CDR3 is 13 residues long. The germline CDR1 and CDR2 sequences are MDHEN and SYDVKM. Written as DNA, the CDR3 is TGTGCCAGCAGGACAGACTCCACAAGCGAGCAGTACTTC. Residues: CASRTDSTSEQYF.

A single count supports this clonotype. The chain has TRBV6-2 or TRBV6-3 and TRBJ2-7; D is perhaps TRBD2 (5 bases). The J call is uncertain, as TRBJ2-5 better fits the DNA end. CDR1 and CDR2 from the germline V gene are MNHEY and SVGEGT. This CDR3 has 13 residues. This CDR3 is CASRLHGEKTQYF. The CDR3 DNA reads TGTGCCAGCAGACTACATGGGGAGAAGACCCAGTACTTC.

There are a few counts of this clonotype. The chain has TRBV5-1 and TRBJ2-7; D unclear. Trimming took 5 bases from V and 3 from J, leaving 15 bases between them. This CDR3 has 14 residues. CDR1 and CDR2 (germline): SGHRS, YFSETQ. CDR3 bases: TGCGCCAGCAGTTCCTTGGGCGCCGACTACGAGCAGTACTTC. Translated: CASSSLGADYEQYF.

This clonotype has a handful of counts. The rearrangement links TRBV20-1 to TRBJ1-5, with D perhaps TRBD1 (6 bases). From germline, CDR1 is DFQATT and CDR2 SNEGSKA (reference sequence). The V and J ends lost 6 bases and 2 bases respectively, with 14 bases between them. The CDR3 runs 14 residues. In DNA, the CDR3 is TGCAGTGCCAAGCGGGGGGGCGGCAATCAGCCCCAGCATTTT. The encoded protein is CSAKRGGGNQPQHF.

A single count supports this clonotype. Because the CDR3's place on the DNA is in doubt, the DNA is left out and the CDR3 is given as listed by TCRdb. The V call is TRBV4-1, the J call TRBJ2-1; TRBD2 was called by the table and not checked on the DNA. Germline CDR1 MGHRA, CDR2 YSYEKL. A total of 13 residues make up the CDR3, ends included. The CDR3 here is CASSLVAGGAPFF.